These 6 T cell receptor beta chains came from one sample sequenced in a study of beta chain features in type 1 diabetes. As every portion of the isolated RNA was reverse transcribed, the sequencing read expressed TCRB transcripts. TCRdb's table, derived via immunoSEQ multiplex PCR, lists solely in-frame clones and lacks some. The sample carries over 150,000 clones, 8.1% recorded once. Sample: central memory CD4+ T cells from blood. The receptors originated from a man aged 18 to 30 in good health.

The chain carries TRBV13 and TRBJ1-1, with TRBD1 matching over 8 bases. This CDR3 has 16 residues. Germline V gene data show CDR1 as PRHDT and CDR2 as FYEKMQ (reference sequence). V lost 5 bases to trimming and J lost 0 bases; unmatched junction nucleotides: 8. The CDR3 DNA follows: TGTGCCAGCAGCCCCGACAGGGGCGCGGTGAACACTGAAGCTTTCTTT. As protein: CASSPDRGAVNTEAFF.

CDR3 in DNA: TGTGCCAGTCGACTAGGGGGCTATCGTGGAAACACCATATATTTT. It is translated as CASRLGGYRGNTIYF. This chain connects TRBV18 to TRBJ1-3; 7 bases line up with TRBD1. From germline, CDR1 is KGHSH and CDR2 LQKENI. V shed 9 bases and J 3 bases; nucleotides not matched to a gene: 11. The CDR3 runs to 15 residues.

CDR3 nucleotide sequence: TGTGCCAGCAGCTTCCACTGGTACGAGCAGTACTTC. Translating it yields CASSFHWYEQYF. This sequence joins TRBV7-2 and TRBJ2-7; D is unresolved. Trimming removed 3 bases at V and 4 bases at J, with 7 bases between. The CDR3 runs 12 residues. CDR1 and CDR2 (germline): SGHTA, FQGNSA.

This clone was detected only a few times. The rearrangement uses TRBV28 and TRBJ2-5; TRBD2 is a possible D gene (5 bases). Germline lookup yields CDR1 MDHEN and CDR2 SYDVKM. The CDR3 loop spans 12 amino acids. Trimming removed 3 bases at V and 5 bases at J, with 7 bases between. CDR3 loop: CASSFGEETQYF. Written as DNA, the CDR3 is TGTGCCAGCAGTTTTGGGGAGGAGACCCAGTACTTC.

The V gene is TRBV7-2, the J gene TRBJ1-5; D possibly corresponds to TRBD1 (6 bases). V was pared by 5 bases and J by 4 bases, with 15 bases between. The CDR3 sequence is 15 residues long. Germline V gives CDR1 SGHTA, CDR2 FQGNSA. The DNA of the CDR3 is TGTGCCAGCAGCCCACCCCCAGGGGAGAATCAGCCCCAGCATTTT. Amino acids: CASSPPPGENQPQHF.

This clone came up a few times. V is TRBV28 and J is TRBJ2-2; D is possibly TRBD2 (5 bases). Germline CDR1 reads MDHEN; CDR2 reads SYDVKM. The CDR3 runs to 17 residues. Trimming cost V 3 bases and J 1 base, with 15 bases left between them. Here the CDR3 reads CASSFFPGWMNTGELFF. The CDR3 nucleotides read TGTGCCAGCAGTTTTTTTCCGGGGTGGATGAACACCGGGGAGCTGTTTTTT.